This T cell receptor (beta chain) is drawn from a study of T-cell memory formation after mild COVID-19 (dated by TCRdb to the early 2020s). As for the study more broadly: TCR sequence clusters from the two donors were found to be largely donor specific. In two donors, T-cell clones that expanded and contracted after mild COVID-19 were followed by sequencing TCRalpha and TCRbeta repertoires longitudinally. The cohort comprised two young, previously healthy adult volunteers, one female and one male. Broad study findings and their caveats: Clones that contracted from day 15 to 85 showed balanced CD4/CD8 phenotypes, whereas a second wave of clones that expanded from day 15 to 37 leaned towards CD4+. Contracting CD4+ clones were located mainly in the CM and EM memory subsets, whereas CD8+ clones were found to be enriched in EMRA. The study covered only a couple of mild cases, and larger cohorts including severe cases with pre-infection samples were considered necessary. Some responding clones were found in pre-infection memory, which suggests that pre-existing cross-reactive memory T cells took part in the SARS-CoV-2 response. SARS-CoV-2 specificity of the second-wave clones peaking on day 37 was not confirmed.

The reads were generated on an Illumina NovaSeq 6000. TCRalpha and TCRbeta cDNA libraries were constructed by 5'RACE with constant-segment primers, with sample barcodes and unique molecular identifiers being introduced. Trizol reagent was used to extract RNA from every sample. Library amplification was performed in two PCR steps, and a second sample barcode and Illumina TruSeq adapters were introduced in the second step. Sequencing of libraries was performed on an Illumina NovaSeq with 2 x 150 bp paired-end reads. The source study handled its data this way. The reads were demultiplexed and collapsed into UMI-guided consensus sequences using migec v1.2.7. With mixcr v2.1.11, UMI consensuses were aligned to TRA and TRB V and J templates and assembled into clonotypes. A clonotype was counted as expanded or contracted only when both edgeR and NoisET called the clonotype significant, with the noise models trained on biological replicates. For edgeR calls, the thresholds were a false discovery rate-adjusted p below 0.01 and a log2 fold-change of 1. As an exploratory analysis of dynamics, max-normalized trajectories of the 1000 most abundant clonotypes were examined by PCA with hierarchical clustering. The CD4 or CD8 phenotype of responding clones was assigned using the separately sequenced CD4+ and CD8+ repertoires. TCRdb reanalyzed the raw reads on its own, using fastp at Q25 for trimming and MiXCR for clone calling, and kept in-frame beta chains. Identical CDR3 proteins give one entry, which carries the most common genes and DNA. These V and J calls derive from TCRdb rather than the authors' analysis. This sample holds about 190,000 distinct CDR3 sequences; around 27% were observed only once. Of the sample, 9.5% to 12% falls within the top ten clones.

Germline trimming amounts to 5 bases on V and 3 bases on J, with 5 as the count of junction bases outside the gene matches. The germline V gene yields SGHTA for CDR1 and FQGNSA for CDR2. The CDR3, cysteine through phenylalanine, is 14 amino acids long. Only the CDR3 part of the read is kept: 42 bases, read in frame from the first base. Ficoll-Paque density gradient centrifugation was used to isolate PBMCs. About this clonotype itself: Its antigen is still unknown. No much larger clone exists at a distance of one base, and base qualities are not known.

The chain employs TRBV7-2 and TRBJ2-3; 7 nucleotides in the junction match TRBD2. The sample consisted of PBMCs or a T cell subset sorted from them (not recorded which). This receptor was identified in an adult woman who had mild COVID-19 (a few samples of this study predate the infection). The sample titles of this study are shuffled in the database, so cell type and time point are left out; the donor was told from shared clones. The CDR3 here reads CASSRMGLTDTQYF. The DNA is TGTGCCAGCAGCCGAATGGGACTAACAGATACGCAGTATTTT.